In its sample, the clone carrying this T cell receptor (beta chain) was seen many times. Its antigen is unknown. Amplified regions were TCR beta CDR3 sequences from RNA transcripts. An initial round of RT-PCR targeting the TCR CDR3 relied on the HTBI primer set. TCRdb called the multiplex PCR reads again in MiXCR, with one record for every CDR3 protein. The table records approximately 250,000 distinct CDR3 sequences, about 25% of them present only once. CDR3 length equals 17 residues. In germline, CDR1 is MDHEN, CDR2 SYDVKM. V was trimmed by 4 bases and J by 4 bases, leaving 22 bases between them. This entry belongs to a study of T cells in Graves' hyperthyroidism and ophthalmopathy. Across the study: Once the initial diagnosis was made, peripheral blood was obtained before any treatment. Overall study findings and caveats: In blood, most of the thyroid clonotypes expanded above 0.001 were also present.

Sequencing used blood. The receptor was isolated from a woman aged 35 to 49 with Graves' ophthalmopathy. The rearrangement links TRBV28 to TRBJ2-5, with D perhaps TRBD1 (5 bases). The CDR3 is CASSSNTRAQGLETQYF. In DNA form, the CDR3 reads TGTGCCAGCAGTTCGAATACCCGGGCCCAGGGTTTAGAGACCCAGTACTTC.